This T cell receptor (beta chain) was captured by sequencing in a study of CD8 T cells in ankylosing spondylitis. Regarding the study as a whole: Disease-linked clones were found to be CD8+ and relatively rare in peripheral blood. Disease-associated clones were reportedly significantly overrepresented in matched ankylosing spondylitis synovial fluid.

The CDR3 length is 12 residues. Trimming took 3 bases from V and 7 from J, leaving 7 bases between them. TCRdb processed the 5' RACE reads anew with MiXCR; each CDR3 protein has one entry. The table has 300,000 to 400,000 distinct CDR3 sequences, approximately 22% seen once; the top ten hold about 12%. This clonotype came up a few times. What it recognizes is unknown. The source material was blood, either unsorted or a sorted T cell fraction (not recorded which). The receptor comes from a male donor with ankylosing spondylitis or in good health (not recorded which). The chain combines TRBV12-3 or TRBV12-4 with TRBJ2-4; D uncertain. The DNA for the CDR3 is TGTGCCAGCAGTTTTGACGGGAACATTCAGTACTTC. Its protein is CASSFDGNIQYF.